Reported below is one TCR beta chain. These data belong to a study of T cell responses to AZD1222 COVID-19 vaccine. This table comes from immunoSEQ multiplex PCR, and its TCRdb copy is limited to in-frame clones, with some not included. The profile shows over 150,000 clones, approximately 90% of them singletons. Per the germline V gene, CDR1 is MDHEN and CDR2 is SYDVKM. V lost 5 bases, J lost 0 bases, and 11 bases lay in between. The CDR3 extends over 15 amino acids. This chain connects TRBV28 to TRBJ1-5; D is unclear. This specimen was peripheral blood, taken on day 0 of AZD1222 vaccination. The TCR was taken from an adult in good health. The CDR3 loop is CASSRSAFSNQPQHF. DNA of the CDR3: TGTGCCAGCAGTCGTAGTGCCTTTAGCAATCAGCCCCAGCATTTT.